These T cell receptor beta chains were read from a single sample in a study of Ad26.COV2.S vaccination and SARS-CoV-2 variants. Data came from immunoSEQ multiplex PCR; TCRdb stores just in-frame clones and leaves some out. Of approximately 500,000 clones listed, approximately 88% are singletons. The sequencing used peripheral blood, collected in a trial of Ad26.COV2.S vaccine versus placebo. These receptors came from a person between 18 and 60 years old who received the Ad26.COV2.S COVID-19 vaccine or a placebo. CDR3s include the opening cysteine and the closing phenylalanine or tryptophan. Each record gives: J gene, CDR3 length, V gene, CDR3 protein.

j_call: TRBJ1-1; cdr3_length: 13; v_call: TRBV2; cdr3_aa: CASKGLLNTEAFF
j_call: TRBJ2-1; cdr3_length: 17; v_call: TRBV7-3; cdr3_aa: CASSPAIFTSGRNEQFF
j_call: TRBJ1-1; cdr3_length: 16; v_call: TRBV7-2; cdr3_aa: CASSKPGQGGNTEAFF
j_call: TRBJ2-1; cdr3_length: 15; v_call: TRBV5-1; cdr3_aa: CASSLGAGLINEQFF
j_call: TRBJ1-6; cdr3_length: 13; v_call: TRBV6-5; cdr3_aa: CASRETYNSPLHF
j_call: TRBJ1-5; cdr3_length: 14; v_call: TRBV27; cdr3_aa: CASSLIGSDQPQHF
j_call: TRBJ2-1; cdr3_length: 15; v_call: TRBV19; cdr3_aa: CASTTSGRRVNEQFF
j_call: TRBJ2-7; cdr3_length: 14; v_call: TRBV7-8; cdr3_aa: CASSLNRVSYEQYF
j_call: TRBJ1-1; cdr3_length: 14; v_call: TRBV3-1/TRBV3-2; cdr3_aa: CASSQVGENTEAFF
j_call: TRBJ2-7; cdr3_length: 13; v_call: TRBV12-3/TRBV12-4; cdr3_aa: CASSRQETYEQYF
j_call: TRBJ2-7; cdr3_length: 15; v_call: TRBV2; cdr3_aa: CASSEEGQGLGEQYF
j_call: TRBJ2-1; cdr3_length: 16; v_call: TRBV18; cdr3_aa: CASSELSGSSYNEQFF
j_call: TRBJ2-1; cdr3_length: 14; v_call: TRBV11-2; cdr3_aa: CASSGGTRLTEQFF
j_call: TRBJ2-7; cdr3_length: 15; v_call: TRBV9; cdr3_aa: CASSAIPTASYEQYF
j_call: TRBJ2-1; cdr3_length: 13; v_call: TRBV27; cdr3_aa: CASSSVGHNEQFF
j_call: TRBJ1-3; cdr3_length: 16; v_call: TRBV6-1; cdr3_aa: CASSEILMSSGNTIYF
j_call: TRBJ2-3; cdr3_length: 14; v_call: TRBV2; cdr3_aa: CASTGDSRIDTQYF
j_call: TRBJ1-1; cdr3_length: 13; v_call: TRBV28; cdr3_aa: CASSLLQYTEAFF
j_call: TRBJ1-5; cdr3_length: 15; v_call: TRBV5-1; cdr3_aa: CASSPVPGGNRPQHF
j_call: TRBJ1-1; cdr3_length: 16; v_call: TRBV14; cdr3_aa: CASSQAQGSLGTEAFF
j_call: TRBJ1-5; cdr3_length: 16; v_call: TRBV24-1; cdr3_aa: CATTHRSPNSNQPQHF
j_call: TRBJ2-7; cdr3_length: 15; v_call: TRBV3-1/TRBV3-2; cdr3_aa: CASSQLGTFPPEQYF
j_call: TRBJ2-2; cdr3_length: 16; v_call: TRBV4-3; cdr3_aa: CASSQERGRGTGELFF
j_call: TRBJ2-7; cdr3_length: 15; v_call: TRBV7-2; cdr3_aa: CASSLEGGFSYEQYF
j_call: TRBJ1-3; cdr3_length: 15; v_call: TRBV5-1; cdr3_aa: CASSLEGGSGNTIYF
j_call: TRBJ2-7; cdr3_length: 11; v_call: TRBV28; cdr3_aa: CATLQASEQYF
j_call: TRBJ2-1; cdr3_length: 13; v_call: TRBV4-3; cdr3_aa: CASSQGLSNEQFF
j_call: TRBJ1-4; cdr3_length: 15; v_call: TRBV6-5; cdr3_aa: CATGGGLATNEKLFF
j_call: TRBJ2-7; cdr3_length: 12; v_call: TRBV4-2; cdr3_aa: CASSQESYEQYF
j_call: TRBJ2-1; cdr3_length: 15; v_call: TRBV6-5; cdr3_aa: CASRAAGVSYNEQFF
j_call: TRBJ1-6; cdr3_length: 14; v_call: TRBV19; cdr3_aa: CASSIQGGNSPLHF
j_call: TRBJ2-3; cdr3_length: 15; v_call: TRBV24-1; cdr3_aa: CATSDMTGRGDTQYF
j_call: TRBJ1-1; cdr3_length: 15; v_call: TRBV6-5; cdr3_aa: CASRPNSGQLLEAFF
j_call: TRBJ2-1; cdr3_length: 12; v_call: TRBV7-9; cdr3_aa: CASSLGNNEQFF
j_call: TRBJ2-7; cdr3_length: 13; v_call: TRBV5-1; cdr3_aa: CASRPSGIRGQYF
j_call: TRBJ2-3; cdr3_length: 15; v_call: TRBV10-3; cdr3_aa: CAISEQGGAGDTQYF
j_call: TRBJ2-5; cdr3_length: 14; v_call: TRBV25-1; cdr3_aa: CASSPVAGAETQYF
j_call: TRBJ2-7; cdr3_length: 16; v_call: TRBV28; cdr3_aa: CASSFHYRDRTPEQYF
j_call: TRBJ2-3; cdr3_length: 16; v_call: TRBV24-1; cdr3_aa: CATSDSSGRAFGTQYF
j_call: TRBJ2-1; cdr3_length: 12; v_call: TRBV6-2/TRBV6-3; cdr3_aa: CASSYGSSEQFF
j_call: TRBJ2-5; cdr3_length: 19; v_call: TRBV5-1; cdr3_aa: CASSLADLAGLATQETQYF
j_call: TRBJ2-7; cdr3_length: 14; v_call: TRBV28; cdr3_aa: CASSLQRTAYEQYF
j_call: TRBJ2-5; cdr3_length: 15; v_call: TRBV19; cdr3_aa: CASSAGVVVQETQYF
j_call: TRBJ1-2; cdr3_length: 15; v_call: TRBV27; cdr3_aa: CASTLRMGANYGYTF
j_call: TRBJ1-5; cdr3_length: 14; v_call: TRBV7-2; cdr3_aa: CASSLQSPGRPQHF
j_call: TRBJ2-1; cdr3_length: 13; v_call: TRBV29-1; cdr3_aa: CSVGDRKNNEQFF